Following are 27 T cell receptor beta chains from one sample sequenced in a study of T cells of healthy individuals. TCRdb processed the 5' RACE reads anew with MiXCR; each CDR3 protein has one entry. The top ten hold less than 6% of the sample, which has around 63,000 distinct CDR3 sequences, 15% to 20% seen once. These receptors all come from a human donor in good health.

This clonotype was seen more than once but under ten times. V gene TRBV12-3 or TRBV12-4 combines with J gene TRBJ1-5; 9 bases are shared with TRBD1. The CDR3 has 15 amino acids. V was pared by 6 bases and J by 0 bases, with 3 bases of the junction left unmatched. CDR3 DNA: TGTGCCAGCAGCATGACAGGGGGTAGCAATCAGCCCCAGCATTTT. As protein: CASSMTGGSNQPQHF.

This clonotype was seen only a few times. J is TRBJ2-5 and V is TRBV24-1; tentatively, D is TRBD1 (6 bases). CDR1 is KGHDR, CDR2 SFDVKD, per germline. The CDR3 spans 14 residues. V lost 4 bases to trimming and J lost 5 bases, with 13 bases between them. Here the CDR3 DNA reads TGTGCCACCAGTGACACCGGACAGCCGGAGACCCAGTACTTC. Its protein is CATSDTGQPETQYF.

This clonotype was picked up a small number of times. The chain recombines TRBV2 with TRBJ2-5; tentative D call: TRBD1 (5 bases). The V end was cut by 4 bases, the J end by 7 bases, with 13 bases between. Germline values: CDR1 SNHLY, CDR2 FYNNEI. The CDR3 is 13 amino acids. The CDR3 nucleotides read TGTGCCAGCAGTGTGGGGCCTGGTGCGACCCAGTACTTC. Protein: CASSVGPGATQYF.

The chain joins TRBV6-2 or TRBV6-3 to TRBJ2-7, with 14 bases aligning to TRBD2. This CDR3 comprises 17 residues. The trim removed 10 bases at V and 6 bases at J, leaving 17 bases unmatched. Germline V lookup: CDR1 MNHEY, CDR2 SVGEGT. The CDR3 region has the DNA TGTGCCACCGGCCTACGCGGGACTAGCGGGAGTCTTCGCGAGCAGTACTTC. Translation gives CATGLRGTSGSLREQYF.

This clonotype was detected a few times. The chain uses TRBV5-1 and TRBJ1-6; 8 positions match TRBD1. The length of the CDR3 is 16 residues. Germline V CDR1 and CDR2: SGHRS, YFSETQ. The J segment lost 6 bases and the V segment lost 3 bases, leaving 8 bases of the junction unmatched. The CDR3 DNA reads as TGCGCCAGCAGCTATCTTTTTACAGGGGGTAATTCACCCCTCCACTTT. It yields the protein CASSYLFTGGNSPLHF.

This clonotype was detected many times. The chain uses TRBV4-2 and TRBJ2-7; TRBD2 matches at 9 bases. Trimming cost V 4 bases and J 6 bases; bases outside gene matches: 7. The CDR3 is 14 amino acids. Germline loops: CDR1 LGHNA, CDR2 YNFKEQ. CDR3 nucleotide sequence: TGTGCCAGCAGCCTTAGCGGGAGTTCGGTCGAGCAGTACTTC. As protein: CASSLSGSSVEQYF.

The table lists this clonotype with many counts. The V and J genes are TRBV3-1 and TRBJ1-5, with 9 bases matching TRBD1. CDR1 is LGHDT, CDR2 YNNKEL, per germline (reference sequence). The CDR3 is 14 residues long. The V and J ends lost 4 bases and 2 bases, in that order; junction bases with no gene match: 0. This CDR3 is CASSRTGGNQPQHF. CDR3 nucleotide sequence: TGTGCCAGCAGCCGGACAGGGGGCAATCAGCCCCAGCATTTT. Together with reference TRBV3-1 and TRBJ1-5, the CDR3 gives the full variable domain: DTAVSQTPKYLVTQMGNDKSIKCEQNLGHDTMYWYKQDSKKFLKIMFSYNNKELIINETVPNRFSPKSPDKAHLNLHINSLELGDSAVYFCASSRTGGNQPQHFGDGTRLSIL.

This clonotype was observed many times. The V and J genes are TRBV25-1 and TRBJ2-3; 9 positions match TRBD2. Germline trimming cut 6 bases from V and 4 bases from J; bases unmatched to any gene: 11. CDR1 and CDR2 (germline): MGHDK, SYGVNS. This CDR3 is built from 16 residues. CDR3 nucleotide sequence: TGTGCCAGCAGGGAGGTGCGGGAGGGCATGTCAGATACGCAGTATTTT. Translated: CASREVREGMSDTQYF.

This clonotype was counted many times. V usage is TRBV4-1 and J usage is TRBJ2-1; the match to TRBD2 covers 8 bases. V lost 3 bases, J lost 5 bases, and 12 bases stayed unmatched. The V gene's germline CDR1 is MGHRA and CDR2 YSYEKL. There are 17 residues in the CDR3. This CDR3 is CASSQRLPLADNNEQFF. The CDR3 bases are TGCGCCAGCAGCCAGCGCTTACCACTAGCGGATAACAATGAGCAGTTCTTC.

This clonotype was recorded at least ten times. V is TRBV2 and J is TRBJ2-3; D not certain. CDR1 is SNHLY and CDR2 is FYNNEI in the germline V gene. V dropped 6 bases and J dropped 1 base, with 8 bases sitting between them. CDR3 size: 13 residues. CDR3 in amino acids: CASREVGTDTQYF. The CDR3 region has the DNA TGTGCCAGCAGAGAGGTGGGCACAGATACGCAGTATTTT. Looking up the rest from reference TRBV2 and TRBJ2-3 gives the full variable domain: EPEVTQTPSHQVTQMGQEVILRCVPISNHLYFYWYRQILGQKVEFLVSFYNNEISEKSEIFDDQFSVERPDGSNFTLKIRSTKLEDSAMYFCASREVGTDTQYFGPGTRLTVL.

This clonotype was observed many times. The chain recombines TRBV5-1 with TRBJ2-5, with 7 nucleotides matching TRBD1. The CDR3 is 15 amino acids. CDR1 and CDR2 from the germline V gene are SGHRS and YFSETQ. V dropped 1 base and J dropped 5; count of bases not matched to a gene: 8. The CDR3 here is CASSLYRGQAETQYF. The CDR3 nucleotides are TGCGCCAGCAGCTTGTACAGGGGCCAGGCGGAGACCCAGTACTTC.

This rearrangement joins TRBV10-2 to TRBJ2-7; either TRBD1 or TRBD2 may supply D (5 bases each). CDR1 is WSHSY and CDR2 is SAAADI in the germline V gene. The CDR3 is made up of 13 amino acids. V was shortened by 0 bases and J by 4 bases, with 7 bases between the two germline ends. The CDR3 DNA reads TGCGCCAGCAGTGAGTCTGGGGGTTACGAGCAGTACTTC. It encodes CASSESGGYEQYF.

This clonotype was counted only a few times. V gene TRBV20-1 combines with J gene TRBJ2-7, with a weak D call TRBD2 (5 bases). Germline CDR1 DFQATT, CDR2 SNEGSKA (reference sequence). The V and J ends lost 5 bases and 0 bases respectively, with 14 bases between them. The CDR3 contains 14 residues. The CDR3 DNA reads TGCAGTGCTCAGGACGGAGGCGGCTCCTACGAGCAGTACTTC. Residues: CSAQDGGGSYEQYF.

The rearrangement links TRBV12-5 to TRBJ1-1; TRBD1 might be the D (6 bases). The CDR3 sequence is 14 residues long. V was trimmed by 7 bases and J by 4 bases, leaving 16 bases between them. In germline, CDR1 is LGHNT, CDR2 FRNRAP. The CDR3 DNA reads as TGTGCTAGTGCCGCAAGGAGGGGGGGCACTGAAGCTTTCTTT. Translation gives CASAARRGGTEAFF.

Regarding this clonotype: A read error may explain this, as a much larger clone is one base away. The chain couples TRBV24-1 to TRBJ1-2; D might be TRBD1 (5 bases). The germline V gene has CDR1 KGHDR and CDR2 SFDVKD. There are 13 residues in the CDR3. CDR3 in DNA: TGTGCCACCCCATCGGGGGGGGAAGGAGGCTACAACTTC. It encodes CATPSGGEGGYNF.

The genes are TRBV9 and TRBJ2-3; D remains unclear. The V end lost 1 base, the J end lost 2 bases, and 11 bases lay between the germline ends. Per the germline V gene, CDR1 is SGDLS and CDR2 is YYNGEE. This CDR3 region has 15 residues. The DNA for the CDR3 is TGTGCCAGCAGCGTAAGTCATGGTCCCACAGATACGCAGTATTTT. Its protein is CASSVSHGPTDTQYF.

This sequence joins TRBV7-9 and TRBJ2-7; possible D gene TRBD2, 5 bases. The germline V gene has CDR1 SEHNR and CDR2 FQNEAQ (reference sequence). The CDR3 contains 14 residues. V lost 5 bases and J lost 7, with 18 bases in between. In DNA form, the CDR3 reads TGTGCCAGCAGCCCCAGGACTCCTCTACGTGAGCAGTACTTC. Translated, it gives CASSPRTPLREQYF.

This clonotype was picked up many times. The chain combines TRBV6-2 or TRBV6-3 with TRBJ2-3; D gene uncertain. V was pared by 9 bases and J by 2 bases, with 12 bases between. The CDR3 is 13 amino acids. Germline CDR1 reads MNHEY; CDR2 reads SVGEGT. This chain's CDR3 is CASVRFYTDTQYF. The CDR3 DNA is TGTGCCAGTGTTCGATTCTACACAGATACGCAGTATTTT.

The chain uses TRBV30 and TRBJ1-5, with 7 bases fitting TRBD1. CDR1 and CDR2 from the germline V gene are GTSNPN and SVGIG (reference sequence). The trim removed 4 bases at V and 4 bases at J, leaving 10 bases unmatched. The CDR3 length is 15 residues. The CDR3 is CAWTPGTALNQPQHF. The CDR3 DNA is TGTGCCTGGACCCCCGGGACAGCCCTTAATCAGCCCCAGCATTTT. Looking up the rest from reference TRBV30 and TRBJ1-5 gives the full variable domain: SQTIHQWPATLVQPVGSPLSLECTVEGTSNPNLYWYRQAAGRGLQLLFYSVGIGQISSEVPQNLSASRPQDRQFILSSKKLLLSDSGFYLCAWTPGTALNQPQHFGDGTRLSIL.

This clonotype was seen ten or more times. The V and J genes are TRBV9 and TRBJ2-3; D is undetermined. From germline, CDR1 is SGDLS and CDR2 YYNGEE. The CDR3 totals 13 residues. V dropped 0 bases and J dropped 1 base, with 3 bases sitting between them. CDR3 nucleotides: TGTGCCAGCAGCGTAGGGGGCACAGATACGCAGTATTTT. Protein product: CASSVGGTDTQYF.

This rearrangement joins TRBV6-6 to TRBJ1-2; D may be TRBD1 (6 bases). Per the germline V gene, CDR1 is MNHNY and CDR2 is SVGAGI (reference sequence). The V end lost 0 bases, the J end lost 4 bases, and 15 bases lay between the germline ends. CDR3 length: 16 amino acids. This CDR3 reads CASSYSQGLRAYGYTF. For the CDR3, the DNA is TGTGCCAGCAGTTACTCCCAGGGGCTTCGTGCCTATGGCTACACCTTC.

This clonotype was picked up many times. This chain links TRBV7-8 with TRBJ2-1; D uncertain. This CDR3 is built from 15 residues. Germline lookup yields CDR1 SGHVS and CDR2 FQNEAQ. The V and J ends lost 3 bases and 0 bases respectively, with 9 bases between them. Here the CDR3 DNA reads TGTGCCAGCAGCTTCATTAGCCTCTCCTACAATGAGCAGTTCTTC. Protein: CASSFISLSYNEQFF.

DNA of the CDR3: TGTGCCAGCGCCTCACCGGCACTAGCGGTCCCCTACGAGCAGTACTTC. Its protein is CASASPALAVPYEQYF. J is TRBJ2-7 and V is TRBV28, with 8 bases lining up with TRBD2. CDR3 length equals 16 residues. J was trimmed by 2 bases and V by 8 bases; bases with no gene match: 14. Germline loops: CDR1 MDHEN, CDR2 SYDVKM.

This clonotype appeared a few times. The chain combines TRBV7-3 with TRBJ2-3, with unresolved D. The germline gives CDR1 SGHTA, CDR2 FQGTGA. The CDR3 extends over 15 amino acids. V lost 2 bases to trimming and J lost 1 base, with 10 bases between them. This CDR3 is CASSLASWGTDTQYF. The CDR3 DNA is TGTGCCAGCAGCTTAGCATCCTGGGGCACAGATACGCAGTATTTT.

V usage is TRBV5-1 and J usage is TRBJ2-3; no clear D. V was trimmed by 4 bases and J by 1 base, leaving 10 bases between them. The CDR3 is 14 residues long. CDR1 is SGHRS, CDR2 YFSETQ, per germline. Written as DNA, the CDR3 is TGCGCCAGCAGCCATCCAGGAGGCACAGATACGCAGTATTTT. This encodes CASSHPGGTDTQYF.

This clonotype was recorded many times. V and J are TRBV4-1 and TRBJ2-5; D could derive from TRBD1 or TRBD2 (7 bases each). The V end lost 0 bases, the J end lost 4 bases, and 15 bases lay between the germline ends. Germline-derived CDR1 and CDR2 are MGHRA and YSYEKL. CDR3 length equals 16 residues. CDR3 nucleotide sequence: TGCGCCAGCAGCCAAGACTCCAGGGGGGGTATAGAGACCCAGTACTTC. The encoded protein is CASSQDSRGGIETQYF.

The rearrangement joins TRBV6-5 to TRBJ2-1; TRBD2 matches 13 bases. The J segment lost 13 bases and the V segment lost 6 bases, leaving 6 bases of the junction unmatched. The CDR3 has 13 amino acids. Germline V gene sequence: CDR1 MNHEY, CDR2 SVGAGI. The CDR3 sequence: CASRLGLAGDQFF. The CDR3, as DNA: TGTGCCAGCAGACTAGGACTAGCGGGAGATCAGTTCTTC.